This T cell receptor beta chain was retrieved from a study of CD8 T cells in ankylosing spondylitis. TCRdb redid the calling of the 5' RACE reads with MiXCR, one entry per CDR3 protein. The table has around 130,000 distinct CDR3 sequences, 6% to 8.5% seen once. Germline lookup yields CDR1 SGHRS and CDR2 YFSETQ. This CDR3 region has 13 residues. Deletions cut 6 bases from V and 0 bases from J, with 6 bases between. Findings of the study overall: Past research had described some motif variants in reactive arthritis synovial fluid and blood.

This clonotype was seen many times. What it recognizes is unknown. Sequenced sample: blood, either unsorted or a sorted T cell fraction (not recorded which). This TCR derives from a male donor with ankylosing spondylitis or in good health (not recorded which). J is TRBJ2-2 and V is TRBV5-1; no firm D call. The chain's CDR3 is CASTSANTGELFF. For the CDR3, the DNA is TGCGCCAGCACGTCCGCGAACACCGGGGAGCTGTTTTTT.